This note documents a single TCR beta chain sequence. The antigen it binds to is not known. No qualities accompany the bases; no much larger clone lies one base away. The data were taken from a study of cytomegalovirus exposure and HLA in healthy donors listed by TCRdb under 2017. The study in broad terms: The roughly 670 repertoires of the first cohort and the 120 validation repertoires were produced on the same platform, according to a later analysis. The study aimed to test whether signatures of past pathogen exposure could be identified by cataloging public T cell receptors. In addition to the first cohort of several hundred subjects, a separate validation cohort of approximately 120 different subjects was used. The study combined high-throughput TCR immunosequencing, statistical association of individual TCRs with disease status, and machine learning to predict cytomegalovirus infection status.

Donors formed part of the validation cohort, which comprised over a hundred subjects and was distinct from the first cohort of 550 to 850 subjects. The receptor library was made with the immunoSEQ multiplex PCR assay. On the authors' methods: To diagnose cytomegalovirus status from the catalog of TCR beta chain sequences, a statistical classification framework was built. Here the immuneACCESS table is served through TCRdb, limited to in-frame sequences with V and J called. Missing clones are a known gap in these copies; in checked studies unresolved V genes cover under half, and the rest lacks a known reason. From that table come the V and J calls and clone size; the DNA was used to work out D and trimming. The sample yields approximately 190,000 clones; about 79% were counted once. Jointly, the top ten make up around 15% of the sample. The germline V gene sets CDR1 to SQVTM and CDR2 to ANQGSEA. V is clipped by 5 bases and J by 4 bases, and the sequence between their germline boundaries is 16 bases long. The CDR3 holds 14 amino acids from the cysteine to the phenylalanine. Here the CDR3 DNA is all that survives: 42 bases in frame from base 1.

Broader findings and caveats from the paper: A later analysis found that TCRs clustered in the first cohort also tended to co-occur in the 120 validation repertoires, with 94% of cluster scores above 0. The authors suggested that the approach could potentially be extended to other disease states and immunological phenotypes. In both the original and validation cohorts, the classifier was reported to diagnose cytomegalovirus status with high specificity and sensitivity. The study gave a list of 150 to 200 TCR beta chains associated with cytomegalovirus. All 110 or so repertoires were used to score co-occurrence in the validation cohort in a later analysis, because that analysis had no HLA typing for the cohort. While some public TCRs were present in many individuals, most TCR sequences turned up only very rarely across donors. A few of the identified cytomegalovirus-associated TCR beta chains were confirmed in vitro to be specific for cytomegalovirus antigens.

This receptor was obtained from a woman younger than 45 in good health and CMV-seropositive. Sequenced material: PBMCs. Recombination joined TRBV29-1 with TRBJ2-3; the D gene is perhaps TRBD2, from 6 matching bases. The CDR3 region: CSVPSPRRADTQYF. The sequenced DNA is TGCAGCGTTCCCTCACCGAGGAGGGCAGATACGCAGTATTTT.